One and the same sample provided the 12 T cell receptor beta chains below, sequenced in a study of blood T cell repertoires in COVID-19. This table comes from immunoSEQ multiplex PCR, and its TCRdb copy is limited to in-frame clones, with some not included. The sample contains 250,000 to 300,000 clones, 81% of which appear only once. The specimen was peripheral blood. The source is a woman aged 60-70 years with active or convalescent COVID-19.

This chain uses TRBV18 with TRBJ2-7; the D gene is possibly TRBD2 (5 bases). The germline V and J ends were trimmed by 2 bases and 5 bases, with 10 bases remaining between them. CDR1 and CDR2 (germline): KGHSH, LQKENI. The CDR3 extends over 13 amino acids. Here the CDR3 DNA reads TGTGCCAGCTCACCAAGCGGTCGGGACGAGCAGTACTTC. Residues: CASSPSGRDEQYF.

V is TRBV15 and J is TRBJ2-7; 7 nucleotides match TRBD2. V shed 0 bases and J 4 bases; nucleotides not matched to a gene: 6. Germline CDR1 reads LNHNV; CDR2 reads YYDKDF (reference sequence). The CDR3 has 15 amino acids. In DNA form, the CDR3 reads TGTGCCACCAGCAGAGATCAGCGGGGCGGATACGAGCAGTACTTC. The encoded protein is CATSRDQRGGYEQYF.

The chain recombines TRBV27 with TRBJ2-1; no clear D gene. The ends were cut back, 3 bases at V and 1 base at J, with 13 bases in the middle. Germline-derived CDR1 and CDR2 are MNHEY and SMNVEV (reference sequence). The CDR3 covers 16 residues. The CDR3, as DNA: TGTGCCAGCAGTTTGGGCCTGACGAATTCCTACAATGAGCAGTTCTTC. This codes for CASSLGLTNSYNEQFF.

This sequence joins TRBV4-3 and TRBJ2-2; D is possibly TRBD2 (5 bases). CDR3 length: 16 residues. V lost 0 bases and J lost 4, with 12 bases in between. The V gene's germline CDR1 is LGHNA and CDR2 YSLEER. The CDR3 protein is CASSQDLTGVTGELFF. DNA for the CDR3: TGCGCCAGCAGCCAAGATCTAACCGGGGTCACCGGGGAGCTGTTTTTT.

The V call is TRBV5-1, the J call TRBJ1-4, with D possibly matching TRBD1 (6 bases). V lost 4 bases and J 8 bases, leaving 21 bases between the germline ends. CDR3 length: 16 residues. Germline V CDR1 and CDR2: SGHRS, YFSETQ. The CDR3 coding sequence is TGCGCCAGCAGCCCCCAGGGTGGCAGGGGATCCGAAAAACTGTTTTTT. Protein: CASSPQGGRGSEKLFF.

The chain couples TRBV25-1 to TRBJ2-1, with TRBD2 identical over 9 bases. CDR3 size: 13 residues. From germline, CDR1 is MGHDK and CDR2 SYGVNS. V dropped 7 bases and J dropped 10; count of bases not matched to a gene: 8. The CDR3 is CASIEAGGSEQFF. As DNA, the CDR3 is TGTGCCAGCATCGAAGCGGGGGGCTCGGAGCAGTTCTTC. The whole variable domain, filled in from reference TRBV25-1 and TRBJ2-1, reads EADIYQTPRYLVIGTGKKITLECSQTMGHDKMYWYQQDPGMELHLIHYSYGVNSTEKGDLSSESTVSRIRTEHFPLTLESARPSHTSQYLCASIEAGGSEQFFGPGTRLTVL.

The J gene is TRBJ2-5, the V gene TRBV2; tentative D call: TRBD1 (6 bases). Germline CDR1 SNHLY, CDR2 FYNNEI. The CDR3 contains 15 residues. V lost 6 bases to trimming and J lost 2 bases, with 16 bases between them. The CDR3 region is CASSTKQGRQETQYF. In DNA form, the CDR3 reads TGTGCCAGCAGCACCAAACAGGGACGGCAAGAGACCCAGTACTTC.

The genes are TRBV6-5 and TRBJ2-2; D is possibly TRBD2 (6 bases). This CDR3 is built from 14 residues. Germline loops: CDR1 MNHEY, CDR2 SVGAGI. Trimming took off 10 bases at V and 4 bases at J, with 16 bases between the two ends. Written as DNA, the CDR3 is TGTGCCACCTCCCTGGACTACTTCACCGGGGAGCTGTTTTTT. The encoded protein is CATSLDYFTGELFF.

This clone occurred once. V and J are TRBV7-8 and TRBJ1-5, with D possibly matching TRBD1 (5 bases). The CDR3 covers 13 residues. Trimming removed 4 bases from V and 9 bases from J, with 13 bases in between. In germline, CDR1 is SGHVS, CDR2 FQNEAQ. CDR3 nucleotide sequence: TGTGCCAGCAGCTATGAGCTCCAGGGGCCCCAGCATTTT. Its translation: CASSYELQGPQHF.

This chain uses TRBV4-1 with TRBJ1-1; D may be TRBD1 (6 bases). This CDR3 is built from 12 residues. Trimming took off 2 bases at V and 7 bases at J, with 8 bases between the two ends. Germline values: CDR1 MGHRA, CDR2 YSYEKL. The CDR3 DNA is TGCGCCAGCAGCCAATTGACAGGTGAAGCTTTCTTT. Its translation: CASSQLTGEAFF.

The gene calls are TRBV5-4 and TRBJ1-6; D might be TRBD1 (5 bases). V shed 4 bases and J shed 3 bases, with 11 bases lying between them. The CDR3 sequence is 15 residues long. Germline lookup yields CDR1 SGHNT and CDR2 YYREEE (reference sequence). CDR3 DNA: TGTGCCAGCAGCCAGGTGGGGCTCTATAATTCACCCCTCCACTTT. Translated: CASSQVGLYNSPLHF.

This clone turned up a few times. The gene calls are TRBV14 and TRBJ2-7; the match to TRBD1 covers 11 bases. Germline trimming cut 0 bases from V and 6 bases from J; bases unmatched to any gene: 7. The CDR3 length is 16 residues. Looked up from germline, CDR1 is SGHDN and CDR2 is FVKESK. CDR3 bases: TGTGCCAGCAGCCAAGAGGTTCCGGACAGGGGGCTCGAGCAGTACTTC. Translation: CASSQEVPDRGLEQYF.